The TCR beta chain under discussion was sequenced for a study of early T cells in non-severe SARS-CoV-2 infection. As for the study in general: Sequencing targeted bulk RNA from unsorted whole blood, leaving chains unpaired. General study points: Using VDJdb, the matching emphasized anti-spike CD8 responses while missing private and CD4 specificities.

Unique molecular identifier tags were affixed to discrete cDNA molecules. TCRdb used MiXCR to reprocess the 5' RACE reads, holding one entry per CDR3 protein. The sample shows about 84,000 distinct CDR3 sequences, 9.5% to 13% of them seen only once. CDR3 length equals 15 residues. Details on this clonotype: Its matching antigen is unknown. Mismatch with germline at one junction end may stem from a read error.

The sample was whole blood. The clonotype originates from an adult who was a healthcare worker with PCR-confirmed SARS-CoV-2 infection or an uninfected control (not recorded which). This chain connects TRBV12-3 or TRBV12-4 to TRBJ2-7; 8 bases align to TRBD1. The DNA of the CDR3 is TGTACCAGCACTTTGACAGGGGTGAGCTCCTACGAGCAGTACTTC. This codes for CTSTLTGVSSYEQYF.